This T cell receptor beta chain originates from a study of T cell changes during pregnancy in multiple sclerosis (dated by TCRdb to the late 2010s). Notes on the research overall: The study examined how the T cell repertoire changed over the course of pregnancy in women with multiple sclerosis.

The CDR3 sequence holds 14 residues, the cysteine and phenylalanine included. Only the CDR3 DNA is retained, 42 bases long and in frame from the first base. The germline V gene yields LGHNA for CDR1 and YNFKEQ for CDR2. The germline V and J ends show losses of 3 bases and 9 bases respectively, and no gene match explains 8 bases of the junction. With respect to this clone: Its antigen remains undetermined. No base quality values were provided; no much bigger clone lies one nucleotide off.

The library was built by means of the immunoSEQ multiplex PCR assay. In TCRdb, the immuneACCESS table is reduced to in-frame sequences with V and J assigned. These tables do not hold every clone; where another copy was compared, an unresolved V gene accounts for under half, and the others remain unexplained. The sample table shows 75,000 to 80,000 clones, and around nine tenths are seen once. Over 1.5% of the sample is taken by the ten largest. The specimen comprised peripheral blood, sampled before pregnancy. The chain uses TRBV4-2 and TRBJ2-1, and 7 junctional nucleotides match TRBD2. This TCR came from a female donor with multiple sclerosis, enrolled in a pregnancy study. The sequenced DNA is TGTGCCAGCAGCCAGGCGGGGAGGGGCACTGAGCAGTTCTTC. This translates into CASSQAGRGTEQFF.